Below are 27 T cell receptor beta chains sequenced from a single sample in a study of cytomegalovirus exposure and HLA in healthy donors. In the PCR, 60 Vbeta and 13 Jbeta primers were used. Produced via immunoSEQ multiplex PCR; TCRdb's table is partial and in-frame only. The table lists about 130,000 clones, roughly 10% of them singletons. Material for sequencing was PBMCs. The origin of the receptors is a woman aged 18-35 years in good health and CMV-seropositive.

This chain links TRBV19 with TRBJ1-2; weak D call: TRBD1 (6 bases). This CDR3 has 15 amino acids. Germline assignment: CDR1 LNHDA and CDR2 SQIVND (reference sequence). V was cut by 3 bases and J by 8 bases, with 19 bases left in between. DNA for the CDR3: TGTGCCAGTAGTATTGGGTGGTCGGGTCAGGGGGGCTACACCTTC. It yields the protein CASSIGWSGQGGYTF.

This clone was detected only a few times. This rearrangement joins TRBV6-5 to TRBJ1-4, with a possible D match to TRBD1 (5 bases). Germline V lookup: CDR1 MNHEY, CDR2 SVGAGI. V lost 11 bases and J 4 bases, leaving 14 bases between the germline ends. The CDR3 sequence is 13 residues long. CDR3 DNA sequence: TGTGCCGTGAGACAGAACGATAATGAAAAACTGTTTTTT. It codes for CAVRQNDNEKLFF.

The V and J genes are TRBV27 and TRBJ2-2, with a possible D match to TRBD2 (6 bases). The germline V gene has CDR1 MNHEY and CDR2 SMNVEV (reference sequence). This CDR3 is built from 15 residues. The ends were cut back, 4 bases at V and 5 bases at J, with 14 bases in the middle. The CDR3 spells CASSSMRGGTGELFF. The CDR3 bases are TGTGCCAGCAGTTCCATGCGGGGTGGAACCGGGGAGCTGTTTTTT.

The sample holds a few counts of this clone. CDR3 amino acids: CASSRTGAWDYGYTF. The DNA for the CDR3 is TGTGCCAGCAGCCGAACAGGGGCATGGGACTATGGCTACACCTTC. The gene calls are TRBV7-3 and TRBJ1-2; 7 bases agree with TRBD1. Germline V gene lookup returns CDR1 SGHTA and CDR2 FQGTGA. V was clipped by 5 bases and J by 3 bases; unmatched bases: 9. The CDR3 extends over 15 amino acids.

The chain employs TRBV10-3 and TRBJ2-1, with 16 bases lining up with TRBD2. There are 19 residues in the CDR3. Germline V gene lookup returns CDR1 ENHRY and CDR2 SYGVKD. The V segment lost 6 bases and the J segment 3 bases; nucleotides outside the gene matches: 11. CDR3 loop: CAISRGTSGRGVFYNEQFF. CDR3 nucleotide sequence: TGTGCCATCAGCCGCGGGACTAGCGGGAGGGGAGTGTTCTACAATGAGCAGTTCTTC.

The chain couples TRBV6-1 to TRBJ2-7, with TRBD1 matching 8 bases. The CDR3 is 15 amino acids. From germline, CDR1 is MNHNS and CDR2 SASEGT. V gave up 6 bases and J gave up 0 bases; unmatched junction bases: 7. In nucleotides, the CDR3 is TGTGCCAGCAGAGGACAGGGACTCCGCTCCTACGAGCAGTACTTC. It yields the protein CASRGQGLRSYEQYF.

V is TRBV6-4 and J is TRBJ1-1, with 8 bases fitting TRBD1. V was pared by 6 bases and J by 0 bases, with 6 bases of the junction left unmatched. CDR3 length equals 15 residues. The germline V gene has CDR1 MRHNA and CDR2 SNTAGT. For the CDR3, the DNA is TGTGCCAGCAGGGAACAGGGGGACTTGAACACTGAAGCTTTCTTT. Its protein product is CASREQGDLNTEAFF.

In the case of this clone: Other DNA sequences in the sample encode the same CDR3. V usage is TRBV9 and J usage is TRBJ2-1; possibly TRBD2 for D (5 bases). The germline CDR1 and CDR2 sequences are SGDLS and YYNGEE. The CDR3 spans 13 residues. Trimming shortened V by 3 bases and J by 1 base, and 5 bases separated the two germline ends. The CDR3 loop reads CASSGGSYNEQFF. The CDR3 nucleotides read TGTGCCAGCAGCGGCGGGTCCTACAATGAGCAGTTCTTC.

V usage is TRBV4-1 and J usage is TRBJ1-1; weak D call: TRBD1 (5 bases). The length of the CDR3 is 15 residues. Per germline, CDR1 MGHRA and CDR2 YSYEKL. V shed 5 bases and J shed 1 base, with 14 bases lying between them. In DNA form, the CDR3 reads TGCGCCAGCAGCTTCCCGACAGCCACGAACACTGAAGCTTTCTTT. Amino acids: CASSFPTATNTEAFF.

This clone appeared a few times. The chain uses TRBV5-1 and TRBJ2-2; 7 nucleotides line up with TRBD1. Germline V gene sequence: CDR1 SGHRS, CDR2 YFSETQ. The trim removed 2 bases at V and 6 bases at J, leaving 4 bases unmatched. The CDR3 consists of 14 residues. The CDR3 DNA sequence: TGCGCCAGCAGCTTACGAACAGGGGCCGGGGAGCTGTTTTTT. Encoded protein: CASSLRTGAGELFF.

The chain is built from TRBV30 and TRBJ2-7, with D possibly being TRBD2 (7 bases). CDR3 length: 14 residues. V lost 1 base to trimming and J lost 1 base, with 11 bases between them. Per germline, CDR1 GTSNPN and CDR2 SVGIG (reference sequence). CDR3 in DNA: TGTGCCTGGAGTGCGGGGGGCCAGTCCTACGAGCAGTACTTC. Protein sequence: CAWSAGGQSYEQYF.

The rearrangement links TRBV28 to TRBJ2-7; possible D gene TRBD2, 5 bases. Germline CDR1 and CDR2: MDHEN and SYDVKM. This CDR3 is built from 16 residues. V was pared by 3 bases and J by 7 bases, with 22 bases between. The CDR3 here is CASSFGRDWVGKEQYF. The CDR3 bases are TGTGCCAGCAGTTTTGGACGGGATTGGGTGGGGAAGGAGCAGTACTTC.

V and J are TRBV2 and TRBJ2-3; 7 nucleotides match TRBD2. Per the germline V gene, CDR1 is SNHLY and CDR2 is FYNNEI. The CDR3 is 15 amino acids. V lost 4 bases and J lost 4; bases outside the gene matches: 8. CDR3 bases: TGTGCCAGCAGTGTCGAAGGACTAGGATCAGATACGCAGTATTTT. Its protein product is CASSVEGLGSDTQYF.

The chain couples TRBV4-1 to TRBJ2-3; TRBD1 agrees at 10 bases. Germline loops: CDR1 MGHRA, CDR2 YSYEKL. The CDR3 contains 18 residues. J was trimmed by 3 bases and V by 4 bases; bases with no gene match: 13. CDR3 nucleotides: TGCGCCAGCAGCCCTCTCGGGACAGGGGTGGTAGGAACAGATACGCAGTATTTT. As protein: CASSPLGTGVVGTDTQYF.

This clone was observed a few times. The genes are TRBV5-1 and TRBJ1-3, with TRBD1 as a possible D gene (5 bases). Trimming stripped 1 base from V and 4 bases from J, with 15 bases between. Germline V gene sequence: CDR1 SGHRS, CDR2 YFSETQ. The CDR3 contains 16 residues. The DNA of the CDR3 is TGCGCCAGCAGCTTGATTGGCAGGGCGGACGGAAACACCATATATTTT. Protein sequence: CASSLIGRADGNTIYF. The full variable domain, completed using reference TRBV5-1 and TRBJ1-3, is KAGVTQTPRYLIKTRGQQVTLSCSPISGHRSVSWYQQTPGQGLQFLFEYFSETQRNKGNFPGRFSGRQFSNSRSEMNVSTLELGDSALYLCASSLIGRADGNTIYFGEGSWLTVV.

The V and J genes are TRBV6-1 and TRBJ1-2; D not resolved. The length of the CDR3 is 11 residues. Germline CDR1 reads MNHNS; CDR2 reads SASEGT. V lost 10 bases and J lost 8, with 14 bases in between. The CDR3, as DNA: TGTGCCACCGGCTTGGCGGAAGGCTACACCTTC. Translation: CATGLAEGYTF.

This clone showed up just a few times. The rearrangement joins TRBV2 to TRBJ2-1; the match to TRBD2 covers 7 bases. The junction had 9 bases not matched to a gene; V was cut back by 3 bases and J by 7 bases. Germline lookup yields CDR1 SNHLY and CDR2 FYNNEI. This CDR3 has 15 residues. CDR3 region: CASSEGGVGMNEQFF. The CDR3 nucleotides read TGTGCCAGCAGTGAGGGGGGGGTTGGTATGAATGAGCAGTTCTTC.

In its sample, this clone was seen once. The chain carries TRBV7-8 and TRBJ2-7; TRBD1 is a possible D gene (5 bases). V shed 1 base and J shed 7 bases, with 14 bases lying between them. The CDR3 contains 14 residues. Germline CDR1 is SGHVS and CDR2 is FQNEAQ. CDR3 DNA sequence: TGTGCCAGCAGCTTAGGTAGATCCCAGGGAGAGCAGTACTTC. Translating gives CASSLGRSQGEQYF. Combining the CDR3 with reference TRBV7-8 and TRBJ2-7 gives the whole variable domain GAGVSQSPRYKVAKRGQDVALRCDPISGHVSLFWYQQALGQGPEFLTYFQNEAQLDKSGLPSDRFFAERPEGSVSTLKIQRTQQEDSAVYLCASSLGRSQGEQYFGPGTRLTVT.

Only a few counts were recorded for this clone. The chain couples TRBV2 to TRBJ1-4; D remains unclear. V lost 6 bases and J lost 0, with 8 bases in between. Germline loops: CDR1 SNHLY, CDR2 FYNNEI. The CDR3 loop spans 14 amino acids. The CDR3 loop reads CASRNFATNEKLFF. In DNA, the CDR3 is TGTGCCAGCAGAAACTTTGCAACTAATGAAAAACTGTTTTTT.

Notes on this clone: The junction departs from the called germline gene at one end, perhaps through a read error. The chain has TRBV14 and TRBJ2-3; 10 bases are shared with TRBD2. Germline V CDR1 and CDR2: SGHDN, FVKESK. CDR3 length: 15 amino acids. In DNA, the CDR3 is TGTGCCAGCAGCCAAGCGGGACTAGCGACAGATGCGCAGTATTTT. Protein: CASSQAGLATDAQYF.

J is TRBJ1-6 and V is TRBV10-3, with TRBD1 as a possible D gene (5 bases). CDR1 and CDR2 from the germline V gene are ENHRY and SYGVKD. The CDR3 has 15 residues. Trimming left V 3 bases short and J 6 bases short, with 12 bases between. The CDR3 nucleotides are TGTGCCATCAGTGATCTTCAGGGTGGTAATTCACCCCTCCACTTT. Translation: CAISDLQGGNSPLHF.

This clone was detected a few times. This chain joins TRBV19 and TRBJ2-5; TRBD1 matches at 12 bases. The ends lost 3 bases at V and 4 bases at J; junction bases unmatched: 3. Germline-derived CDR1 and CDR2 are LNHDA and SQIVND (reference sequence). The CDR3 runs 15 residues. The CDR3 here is CASSIGTGGGETQYF. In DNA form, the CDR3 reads TGTGCCAGTAGTATCGGGACAGGGGGCGGAGAGACCCAGTACTTC. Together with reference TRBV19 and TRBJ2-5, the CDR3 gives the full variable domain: DGGITQSPKYLFRKEGQNVTLSCEQNLNHDAMYWYRQDPGQGLRLIYYSQIVNDFQKGDIAEGYSVSREKKESFPLTVTSAQKNPTAFYLCASSIGTGGGETQYFGPGTRLLVL.

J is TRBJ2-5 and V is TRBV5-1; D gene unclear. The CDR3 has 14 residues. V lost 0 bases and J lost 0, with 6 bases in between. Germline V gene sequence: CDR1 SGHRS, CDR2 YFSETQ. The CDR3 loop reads CASSLAEYQETQYF. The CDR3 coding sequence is TGCGCCAGCAGCTTGGCCGAGTACCAAGAGACCCAGTACTTC.

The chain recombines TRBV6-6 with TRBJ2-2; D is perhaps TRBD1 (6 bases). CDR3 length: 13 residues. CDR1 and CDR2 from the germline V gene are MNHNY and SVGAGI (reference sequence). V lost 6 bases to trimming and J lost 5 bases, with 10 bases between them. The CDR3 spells CASRGANTGELFF. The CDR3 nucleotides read TGTGCCAGCAGGGGGGCTAATACCGGGGAGCTGTTTTTT.

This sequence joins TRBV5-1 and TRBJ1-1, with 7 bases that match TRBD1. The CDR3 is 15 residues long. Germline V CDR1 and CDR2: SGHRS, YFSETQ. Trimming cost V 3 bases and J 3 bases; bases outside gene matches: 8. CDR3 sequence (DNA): TGCGCCAGCAGCTCCTCGACAGGGCCCTACACTGAAGCTTTCTTT. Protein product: CASSSSTGPYTEAFF.

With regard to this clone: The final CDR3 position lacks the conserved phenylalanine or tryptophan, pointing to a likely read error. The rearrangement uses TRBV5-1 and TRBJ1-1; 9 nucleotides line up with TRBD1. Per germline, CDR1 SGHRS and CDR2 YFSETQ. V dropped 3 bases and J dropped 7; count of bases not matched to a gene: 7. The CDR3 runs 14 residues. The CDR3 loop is CASSYAGQGIEAFL. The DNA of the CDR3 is TGCGCCAGCAGCTACGCGGGACAGGGCATTGAAGCTTTCCTT.

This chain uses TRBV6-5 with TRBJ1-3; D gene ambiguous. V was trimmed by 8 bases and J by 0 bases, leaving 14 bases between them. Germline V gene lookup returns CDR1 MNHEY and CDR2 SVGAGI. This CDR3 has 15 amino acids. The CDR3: CASGPRGFSGNTIYF. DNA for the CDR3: TGTGCCAGCGGCCCCCGGGGATTCTCTGGAAACACCATATATTTT.